This T cell receptor (beta chain) was observed in a study of breast tumors, draining lymph nodes, adjacent tissues. Findings and caveats of the study: Compared with lymph nodes, tumors were less diverse; compared with nontumor tissue, more. Tumor T cell lymph node origin was a supported hypothesis, not proven.

This CDR3 comprises 13 residues. Per germline, CDR1 MNHEY and CDR2 SVGAGI. V shed 4 bases and J shed 7 bases, with 13 bases lying between them. TCRdb recomputed calls from the multiplex PCR reads with MiXCR, one row per CDR3 protein. The table has some 120,000 distinct CDR3 sequences, nearly 20% seen once; the top ten hold roughly 3.5%. Axillary draining lymph nodes of breast cancer patients supplied the node samples. In the case of this clonotype: The antigen is unknown. A read error may be the cause here, since a much bigger clone is one base away.

V is TRBV6-5 and J is TRBJ2-5; D is ambiguous. The sample comprised axillary lymph node tissue. This sequence originates from a female donor with breast cancer. Some clones in this sample may be carry-over from other donors' samples. The CDR3 sequence is CASSCSPRGTQYF. The CDR3 coding sequence is TGTGCCAGCAGTTGTAGTCCCCGAGGGACCCAGTACTTC.